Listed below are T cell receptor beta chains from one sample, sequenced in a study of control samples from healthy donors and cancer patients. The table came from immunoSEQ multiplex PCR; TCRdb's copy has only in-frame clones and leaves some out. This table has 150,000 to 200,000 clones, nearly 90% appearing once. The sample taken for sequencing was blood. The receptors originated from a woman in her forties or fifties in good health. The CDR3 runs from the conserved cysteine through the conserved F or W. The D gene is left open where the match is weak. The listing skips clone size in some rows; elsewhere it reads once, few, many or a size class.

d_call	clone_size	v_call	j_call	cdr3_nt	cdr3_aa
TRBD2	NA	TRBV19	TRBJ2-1	TGTGCCAGTAGTCCGAGCGGGGGGGCCTTCAATGAGCAGTTCTTC	CASSPSGGAFNEQFF
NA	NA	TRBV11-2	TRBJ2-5	TGTGCCAGCAGCTTAGGTTTCAGAGAGACCCAGTACTTC	CASSLGFRETQYF
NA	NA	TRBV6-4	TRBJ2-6	TGTGCCAGCATACCAGGGAGCCCTATCCCTGGGGCCAACGTCCTGACTTTC	CASIPGSPIPGANVLTF
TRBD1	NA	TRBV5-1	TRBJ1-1	TGCGCCAGCAGCTTGAGGCAGGGGGGCGGGAGCACTGAAGCTTTCTTT	CASSLRQGGGSTEAFF
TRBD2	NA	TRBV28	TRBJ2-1	TGTGCCAGCAGTACCGGGGGGGTAGCGGCGCAGTTCTTC	CASSTGGVAAQFF
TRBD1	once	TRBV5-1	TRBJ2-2	TGCGCCAGCAGCGACGTAACAGGGGGTCGTAACACCGGGGAGCTGTTTTTT	CASSDVTGGRNTGELFF
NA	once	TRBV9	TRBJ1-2	TGTGCCAGCAGCGTAGGGGTCGTCTTGTCCTATGGCTACACCTTC	CASSVGVVLSYGYTF
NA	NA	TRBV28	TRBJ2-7	TGTGCCAGCAGTTTAGTCTCGGCACCCTCCTACGAGCAGTACTTC	CASSLVSAPSYEQYF
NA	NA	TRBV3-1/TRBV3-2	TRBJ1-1	TGTGCCAGCAGCCAAAGGAGTCCGGGGGGCGCCGCCGAAGCTTTCTTT	CASSQRSPGGAAEAFF
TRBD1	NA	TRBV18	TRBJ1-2	TGTGCCAGCTCACCATCCTCGACAGGGAATATTAATGGCTACACCTTC	CASSPSSTGNINGYTF
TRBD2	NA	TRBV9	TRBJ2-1	TGTGCCAGCAGCGTAGGGCTAGCGGGTGGCAATGAGCAGTTCTTC	CASSVGLAGGNEQFF
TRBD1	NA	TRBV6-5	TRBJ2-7	TGTGCCAGCAGGGCTCGACAGGGGACCATTCCGCAGTACTTC	CASRARQGTIPQYF
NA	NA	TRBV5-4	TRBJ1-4	TGTGCCAGCAGCCCTACAGGGTTGGGTGAAAAACTGTTTTTT	CASSPTGLGEKLFF
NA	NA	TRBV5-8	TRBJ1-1	TGTGCCAGCAGCTCTGCACCTGAAGCTTTCTTT	CASSSAPEAFF
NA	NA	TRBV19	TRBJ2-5	TGTGCCAGTAGTACTTGGGAAGGAGAGACCCAGTACTTC	CASSTWEGETQYF
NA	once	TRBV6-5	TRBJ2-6	TGTGCCAGCAGTTACTCCCTCGCCGGGGCCAACGTCCTGACTTTC	CASSYSLAGANVLTF
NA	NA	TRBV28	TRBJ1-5	TGTGCCGCTTCCGGGACGTTGAGCAATCAGCCCCAGCATTTT	CAASGTLSNQPQHF
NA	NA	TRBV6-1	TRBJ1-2	TGTGCCAGCAGTGAAGGCCTCTATGGCTACACCTTC	CASSEGLYGYTF
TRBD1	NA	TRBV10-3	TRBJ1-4	TGTGCCATCAGACCCGGACAGGGGGCTTCCCAGGCGGCTAATGAAAAACTGTTTTTT	CAIRPGQGASQAANEKLFF
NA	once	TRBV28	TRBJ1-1	TGTGCCAGCAGTTTCCGGGCTGAAGCTTTCTTT	CASSFRAEAFF
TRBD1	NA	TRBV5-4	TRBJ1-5	TGTGCCAGCAGCCCAGGGGGCGGGGATCAGCCCCAGCATTTT	CASSPGGGDQPQHF
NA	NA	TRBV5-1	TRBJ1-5	TGCGCCAGCAGCAAAGGGGACACTGCAAATAGCAATCAGCCCCAGCATTTT	CASSKGDTANSNQPQHF
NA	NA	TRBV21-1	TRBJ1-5	TGTGCCAGCCGCAGCACCTATAGCAATCAGCCCCAGCATTTT	CASRSTYSNQPQHF
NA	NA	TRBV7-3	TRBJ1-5	TGTGCCAGCAGCTTATACACAGGCAATCAGCCCCAGCATTTT	CASSLYTGNQPQHF
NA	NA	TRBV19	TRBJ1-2	TGTGCCAGTAGTATAGATCTCTCGGGAGGGCGCTTCTATGGCTACACCTTC	CASSIDLSGGRFYGYTF
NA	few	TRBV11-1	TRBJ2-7	TGTGCCAGCAGCTTACTTTTCGGACCCTACGAGCAGTACTTC	CASSLLFGPYEQYF
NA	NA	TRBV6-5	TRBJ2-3	TGTGCCAGCAGTTACTCCCATCCTAGCACAGATACGCAGTATTTT	CASSYSHPSTDTQYF
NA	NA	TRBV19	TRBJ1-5	TGTGCCAGTAGTTTTCAGGGGTCCAATCAGCCCCAGCATTTT	CASSFQGSNQPQHF
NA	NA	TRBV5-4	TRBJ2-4	TGTGCCAGCAGCTCTAGGGGAGTACTAGCCAAAAACATTCAGTACTTC	CASSSRGVLAKNIQYF
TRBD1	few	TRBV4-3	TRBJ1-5	TGCGCCAGCAGCCAAGACGAGGGGGCGAGACAGCCCCAGCATTTT	CASSQDEGARQPQHF
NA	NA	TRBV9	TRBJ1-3	TGTGCCAGCAGCGTATTCAGGGAGCCCTCTGGAAACACCATATATTTT	CASSVFREPSGNTIYF
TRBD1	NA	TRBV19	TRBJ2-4	TGTGCCAGTAGTAATCCGGGACAGAAAAACATTCAGTACTTC	CASSNPGQKNIQYF
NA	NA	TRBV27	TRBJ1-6	TGTGCCAGCAGTTTAATTGAGGCGAGGGATTCACCCCTCCACTTT	CASSLIEARDSPLHF
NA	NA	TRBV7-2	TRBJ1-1	TGTGCCAGCAGCTCCGGACCTACAAGACCGTACACTGAAGCTTTCTTT	CASSSGPTRPYTEAFF
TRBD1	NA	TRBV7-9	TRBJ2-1	TGTGCCAGCAGCTTTCGGGACAGGGGATCCAATGAGCAGTTCTTC	CASSFRDRGSNEQFF
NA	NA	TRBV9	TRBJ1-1	TGTGCCAGCAGCGTGGGACATAGAAACACTGAAGCTTTCTTT	CASSVGHRNTEAFF
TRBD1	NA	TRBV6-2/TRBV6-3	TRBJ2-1	TGTGCCAGCAGTGTACAGGGGAATGAGCAGTTCTTC	CASSVQGNEQFF
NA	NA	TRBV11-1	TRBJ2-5	TGTGCCAGCAGCAGAGAATACAGGGAAGAGACCCAGTACTTC	CASSREYREETQYF
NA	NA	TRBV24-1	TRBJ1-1	TGTGCCACCAGTGATGGGACCAGGGGCACTGAAGCTTTCTTT	CATSDGTRGTEAFF
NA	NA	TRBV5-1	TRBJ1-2	TGCGCCAGCAGCTTGGTGCGGGGGCATTCAGGTGGCTACACCTTC	CASSLVRGHSGGYTF
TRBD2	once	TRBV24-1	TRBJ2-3	TGTGCCACGACTAGCGGGGGCACAGATACGCAGTATTTT	CATTSGGTDTQYF